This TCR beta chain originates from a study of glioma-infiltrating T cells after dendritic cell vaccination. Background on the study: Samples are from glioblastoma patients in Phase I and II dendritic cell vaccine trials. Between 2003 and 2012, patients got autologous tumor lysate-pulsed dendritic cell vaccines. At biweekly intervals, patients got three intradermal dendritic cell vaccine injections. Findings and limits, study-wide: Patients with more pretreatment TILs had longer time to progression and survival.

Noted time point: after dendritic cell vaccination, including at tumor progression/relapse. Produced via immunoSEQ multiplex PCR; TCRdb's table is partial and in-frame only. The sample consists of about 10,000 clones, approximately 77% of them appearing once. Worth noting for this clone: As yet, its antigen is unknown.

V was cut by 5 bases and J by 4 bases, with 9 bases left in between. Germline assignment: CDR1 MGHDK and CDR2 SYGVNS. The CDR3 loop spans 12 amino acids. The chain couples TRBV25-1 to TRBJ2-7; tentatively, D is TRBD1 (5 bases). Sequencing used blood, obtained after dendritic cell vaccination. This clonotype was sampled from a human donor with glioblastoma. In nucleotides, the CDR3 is TGTGCCAGCAGTCTAGGGGCGTACGAGCAGTACTTC. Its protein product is CASSLGAYEQYF.